A single sample gave rise to the 4 T cell receptor beta chains below, sequenced in a study of CD8+ T cells in alopecia areata. cDNA reverse transcribed from extracted RNA served as the sequencing template. Here immunoSEQ multiplex PCR was the method, and the copy in TCRdb shows in-frame clones only, minus some. The data show more than 250,000 clones, with none appearing a single time. Cell sorting was performed on pooled cutaneous lymph node cells with CD4, CD8alpha, NKG2D, NKG2ACE and other markers. The sequenced sample was CD4+ T cells sorted from a lymph node. The receptors here all came from a C3H/HeJ mouse with alopecia areata. This strain has MHC haplotype H2-k.

As to this clone: Mouse names are used for the genes. Read data end 3 residues before the CDR3 end; the end is taken from the germline J gene. The genes are TRBV19 and TRBJ1-6; D is unclear. TRBJ1-6 is flagged as an ORF with uncertain function. Germline V gene data show CDR1 as FNHDT and CDR2 as SITEND (reference sequence). This CDR3 comprises 15 residues. The ends were cut back, 0 bases at V and 3 bases at J, with 7 bases in the middle. The sequenced CDR3 bases are TGTGCCAGCAGTATAGAGGCAGGCTATAATTCGCCC. It yields the protein CASSIEAGYNSP. The complete CDR3 sequence is CASSIEAGYNSPLYF.

This clone was observed a few times. Gene names refer to mouse genes. The read ends 4 residues shy of where the CDR3 ends; the end is completed using the germline J gene. This chain uses TRBV1 with TRBJ2-1; weak D call: TRBD1 (6 bases). Germline CDR1 reads NSQYPW; CDR2 reads LRSPGD (reference sequence). CDR3 size: 14 residues. V was shortened by 3 bases and J by 5 bases, with 11 bases between the two germline ends. CDR3 residues: CTCSASGTHAEQFF. The sequenced CDR3 bases are TGCACCTGCAGTGCCTCCGGGACACATGCT.

Turning to this clone: Mouse gene names apply. The read falls 4 residues short of the CDR3 end, and the missing part is taken from the germline J gene. Other DNA sequences in the sample encode the same CDR3. The rearrangement joins TRBV31 to TRBJ2-3; TRBD2 agrees at 11 bases. Per the germline V gene, CDR1 is GKSSPN and CDR2 is SITVG. The CDR3 spans 15 residues. V gave up 3 bases and J gave up 1 base; unmatched junction bases: 3. The covered CDR3 bases are TGTGCCTGGAGCTCGGGACTGGGGGGTGCAGAA. Protein sequence: CAWSSGLGGAE. The full CDR3 is CAWSSGLGGAETLYF.

On this clone itself: Gene names follow the mouse nomenclature. The read gets to within 4 residues of the CDR3 end, and the germline J gene fills in the rest. Distinct nucleotide sequences in the sample also encode this CDR3. The genes are TRBV13-1 and TRBJ2-5; possibly TRBD1 for D (7 bases). Trimming took off 0 bases at V and 2 bases at J, with 10 bases between the two ends. Germline CDR1 NSHNY, CDR2 SYGAGN. The CDR3 is 15 amino acids. CDR3 DNA, as far as it was read: TGTGCCAGCAGTGATGCAGGGGGGAGCCAAGAC. This gives the protein CASSDAGGSQD. The entire CDR3 is CASSDAGGSQDTQYF.